Sequencing of this TCR beta chain was carried out in a study of OX40 agonist ivuxolimab in advanced cancers. The wider study: Ivuxolimab was administered intravenously to patients at 0.01 to 10 mg/kg every 2 weeks. It was permissible to have had prior anti-PD-1, anti-PD-L1 or anti-CTLA-4 therapy, and around 40% had some. In three patients, partial responses were observed, one with hepatocellular carcinoma and two with cutaneous melanoma.

Here immunoSEQ multiplex PCR was the method, and the copy in TCRdb shows in-frame clones only, minus some. The table lists tens of thousands of clones, more than 80% of them singletons. V lost 0 bases, J lost 2 bases, and 8 bases lay in between. Germline CDR1 and CDR2: MNHEY and SMNVEV (reference sequence). The CDR3 has 15 amino acids. This clone was detected ten times or more. What it binds is not known. Study-level points and caveats: No antigen was identified for the clonally expanded peripheral T cells.

The receptor comes from an adult with an advanced solid tumor such as melanoma, head and neck, liver or kidney cancer. The chain has TRBV27 and TRBJ1-5; D not certain. The sequencing here drew on CD4+ or CD8+ T cells sorted from blood, taken in a trial of the OX40 agonist ivuxolimab. The chain's CDR3 is CASSLSSGGNQPQHF. The CDR3 DNA sequence: TGTGCCAGCAGTTTATCGAGCGGGGGCAATCAGCCCCAGCATTTT.